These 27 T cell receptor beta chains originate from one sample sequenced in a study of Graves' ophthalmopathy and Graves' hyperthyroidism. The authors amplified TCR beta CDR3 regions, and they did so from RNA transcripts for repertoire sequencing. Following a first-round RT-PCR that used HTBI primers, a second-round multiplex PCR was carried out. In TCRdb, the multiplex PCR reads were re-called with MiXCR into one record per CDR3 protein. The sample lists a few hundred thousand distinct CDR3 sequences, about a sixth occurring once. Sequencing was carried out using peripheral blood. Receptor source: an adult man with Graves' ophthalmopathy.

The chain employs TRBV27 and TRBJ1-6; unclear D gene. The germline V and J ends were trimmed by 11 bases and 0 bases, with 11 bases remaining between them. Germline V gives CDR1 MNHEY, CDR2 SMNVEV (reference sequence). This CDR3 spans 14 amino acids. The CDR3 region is CAGQPDSYNSPLHF. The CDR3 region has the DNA TGTGCCGGGCAGCCAGACTCCTATAATTCACCCCTCCACTTT.

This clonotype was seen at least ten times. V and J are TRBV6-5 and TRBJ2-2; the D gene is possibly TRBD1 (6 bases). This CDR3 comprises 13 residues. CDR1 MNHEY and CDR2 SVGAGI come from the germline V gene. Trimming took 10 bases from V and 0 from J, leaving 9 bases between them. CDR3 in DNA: TGTGCCACCTGGACAGCGAACACCGGGGAGCTGTTTTTT. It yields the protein CATWTANTGELFF.

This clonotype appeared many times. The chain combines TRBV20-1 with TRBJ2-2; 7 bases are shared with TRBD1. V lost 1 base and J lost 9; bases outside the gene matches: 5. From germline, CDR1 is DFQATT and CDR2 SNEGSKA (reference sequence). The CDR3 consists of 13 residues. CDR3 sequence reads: CSARAIQGRELFF. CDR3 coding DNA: TGCAGTGCTAGAGCCATACAGGGGAGGGAGCTGTTTTTT.

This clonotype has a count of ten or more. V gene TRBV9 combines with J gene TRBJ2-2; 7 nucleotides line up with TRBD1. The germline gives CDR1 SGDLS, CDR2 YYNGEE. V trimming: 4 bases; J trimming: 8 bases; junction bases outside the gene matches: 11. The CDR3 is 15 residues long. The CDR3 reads CASSKQGGAPGELFF. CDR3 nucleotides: TGTGCCAGCAGCAAACAAGGGGGCGCCCCTGGGGAGCTGTTTTTT.

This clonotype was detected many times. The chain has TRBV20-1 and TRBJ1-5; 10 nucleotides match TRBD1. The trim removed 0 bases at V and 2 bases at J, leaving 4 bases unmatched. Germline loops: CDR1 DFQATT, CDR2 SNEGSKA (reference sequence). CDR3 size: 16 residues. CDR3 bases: TGCAGTGCTAGAGACGACAGGGGGCTAGGCAATCAGCCCCAGCATTTT. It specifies CSARDDRGLGNQPQHF.

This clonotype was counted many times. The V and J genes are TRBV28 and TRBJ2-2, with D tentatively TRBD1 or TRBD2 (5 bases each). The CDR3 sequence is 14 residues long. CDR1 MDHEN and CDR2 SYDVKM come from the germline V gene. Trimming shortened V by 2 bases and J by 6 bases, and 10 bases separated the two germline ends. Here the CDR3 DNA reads TGTGCCAGCAGTTTAGGTCTGGGGGCCGGGGAGCTGTTTTTT. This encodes CASSLGLGAGELFF. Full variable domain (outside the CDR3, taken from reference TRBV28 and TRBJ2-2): DVKVTQSSRYLVKRTGEKVFLECVQDMDHENMFWYRQDPGLGLRLIYFSYDVKMKEKGDIPEGYSVSREKKERFSLILESASTNQTSMYLCASSLGLGAGELFFGEGSRLTVL.

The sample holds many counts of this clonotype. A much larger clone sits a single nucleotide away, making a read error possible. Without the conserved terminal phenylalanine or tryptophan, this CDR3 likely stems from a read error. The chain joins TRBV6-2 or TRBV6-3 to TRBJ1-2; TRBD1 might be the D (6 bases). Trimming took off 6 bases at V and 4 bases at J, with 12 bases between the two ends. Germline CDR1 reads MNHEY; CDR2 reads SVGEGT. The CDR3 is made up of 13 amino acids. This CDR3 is CASRHTDSYGYTS. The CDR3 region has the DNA TGTGCCAGCAGGCACACGGACAGCTATGGCTACACCTCC.

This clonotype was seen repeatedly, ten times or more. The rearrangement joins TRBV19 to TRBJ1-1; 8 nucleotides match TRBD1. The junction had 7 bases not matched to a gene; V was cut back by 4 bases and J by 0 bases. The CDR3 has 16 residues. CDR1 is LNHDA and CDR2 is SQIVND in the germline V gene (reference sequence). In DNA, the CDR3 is TGTGCCAGTAGTAAGGACAGGGTCGGAGTGAACACTGAAGCTTTCTTT. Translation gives CASSKDRVGVNTEAFF.

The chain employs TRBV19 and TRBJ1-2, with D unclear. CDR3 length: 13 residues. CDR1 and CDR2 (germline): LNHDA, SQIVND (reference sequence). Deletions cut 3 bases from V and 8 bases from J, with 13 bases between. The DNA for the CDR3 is TGTGCCAGTAGTATGATAGGGCTTGGCGGCTACACCTTC. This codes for CASSMIGLGGYTF.

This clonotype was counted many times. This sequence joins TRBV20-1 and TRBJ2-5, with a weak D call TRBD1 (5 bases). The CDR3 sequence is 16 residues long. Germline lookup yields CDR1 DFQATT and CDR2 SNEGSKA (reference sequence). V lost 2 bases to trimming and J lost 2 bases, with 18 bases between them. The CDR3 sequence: CSARSPDRDLQETQYF. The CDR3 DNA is TGCAGTGCTAGATCACCCGACAGAGACCTACAAGAGACCCAGTACTTC.

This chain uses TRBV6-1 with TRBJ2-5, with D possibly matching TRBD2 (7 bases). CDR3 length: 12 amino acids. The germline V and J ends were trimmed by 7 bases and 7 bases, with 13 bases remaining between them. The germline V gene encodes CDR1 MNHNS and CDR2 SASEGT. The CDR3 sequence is CASNPRGGTQYF. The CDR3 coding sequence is TGTGCCAGCAACCCAAGGGGGGGGACCCAGTACTTC.

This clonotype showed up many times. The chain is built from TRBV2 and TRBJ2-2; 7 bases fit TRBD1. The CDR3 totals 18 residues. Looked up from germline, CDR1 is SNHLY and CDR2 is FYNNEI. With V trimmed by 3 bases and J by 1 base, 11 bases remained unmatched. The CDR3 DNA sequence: TGTGCCAGCAGTGATGGACAGGTCAGACTTCGGAACACCGGGGAGCTGTTTTTT. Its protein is CASSDGQVRLRNTGELFF.

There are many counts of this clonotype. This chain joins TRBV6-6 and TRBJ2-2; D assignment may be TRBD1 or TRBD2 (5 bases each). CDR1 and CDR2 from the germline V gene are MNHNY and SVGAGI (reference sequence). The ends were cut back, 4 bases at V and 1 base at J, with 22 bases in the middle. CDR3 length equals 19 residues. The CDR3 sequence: CASSSQRSRGTWNTGELFF. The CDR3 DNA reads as TGTGCCAGCAGTTCGCAGCGCAGCCGGGGCACGTGGAACACCGGGGAGCTGTTTTTT.

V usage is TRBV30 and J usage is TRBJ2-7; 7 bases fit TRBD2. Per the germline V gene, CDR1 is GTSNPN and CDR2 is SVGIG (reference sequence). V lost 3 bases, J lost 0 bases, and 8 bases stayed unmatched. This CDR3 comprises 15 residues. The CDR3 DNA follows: TGTGCCTGGAGGTCACTAGCGAAAAGCTCCTACGAGCAGTACTTC. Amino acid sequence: CAWRSLAKSSYEQYF.

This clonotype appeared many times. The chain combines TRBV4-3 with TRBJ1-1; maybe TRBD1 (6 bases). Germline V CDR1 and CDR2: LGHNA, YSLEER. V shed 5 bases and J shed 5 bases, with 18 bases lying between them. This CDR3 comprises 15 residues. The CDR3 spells CASSSTPGAGTEAFF. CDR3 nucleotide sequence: TGCGCCAGCAGCTCAACCCCAGGGGCGGGTACTGAAGCTTTCTTT.

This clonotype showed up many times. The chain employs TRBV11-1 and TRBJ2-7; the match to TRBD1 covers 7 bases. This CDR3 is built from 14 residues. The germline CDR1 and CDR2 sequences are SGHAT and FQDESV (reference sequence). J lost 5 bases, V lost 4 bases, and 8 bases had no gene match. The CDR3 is CASSSNDRADEQYF. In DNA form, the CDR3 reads TGTGCCAGCAGCTCAAATGACAGGGCGGACGAGCAGTACTTC.

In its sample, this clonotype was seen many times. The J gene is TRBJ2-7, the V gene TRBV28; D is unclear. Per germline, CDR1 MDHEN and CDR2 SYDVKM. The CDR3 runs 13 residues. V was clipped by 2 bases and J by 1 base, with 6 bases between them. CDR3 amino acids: CASSLDISYEQYF. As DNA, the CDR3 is TGTGCCAGCAGTTTAGACATTTCCTACGAGCAGTACTTC.

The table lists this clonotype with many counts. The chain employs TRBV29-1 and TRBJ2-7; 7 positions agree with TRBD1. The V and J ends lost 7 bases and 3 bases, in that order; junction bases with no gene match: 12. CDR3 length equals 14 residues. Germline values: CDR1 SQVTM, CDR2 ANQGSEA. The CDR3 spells CSATGDSGGYEQYF. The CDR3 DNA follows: TGCAGCGCCACCGGGGACAGTGGGGGCTACGAGCAGTACTTC.

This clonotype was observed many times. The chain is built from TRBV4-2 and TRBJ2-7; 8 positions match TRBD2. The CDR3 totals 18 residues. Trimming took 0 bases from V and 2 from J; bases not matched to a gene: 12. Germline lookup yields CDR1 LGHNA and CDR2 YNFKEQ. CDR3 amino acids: CASSQDQDISGEAYEQYF. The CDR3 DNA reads TGTGCCAGCAGCCAAGACCAAGATATTAGCGGGGAGGCCTACGAGCAGTACTTC.

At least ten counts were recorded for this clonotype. This CDR3 reads CASSTRPWDSGGYTF. In DNA, the CDR3 is TGTGCCAGCAGTACCCGCCCATGGGACAGCGGTGGCTACACCTTC. This chain connects TRBV6-2 or TRBV6-3 to TRBJ1-2; 7 bases map to TRBD1. The length of the CDR3 is 15 residues. Germline V gene lookup returns CDR1 MNHEY and CDR2 SVGEGT. The ends lost 5 bases at V and 7 bases at J; junction bases unmatched: 13.

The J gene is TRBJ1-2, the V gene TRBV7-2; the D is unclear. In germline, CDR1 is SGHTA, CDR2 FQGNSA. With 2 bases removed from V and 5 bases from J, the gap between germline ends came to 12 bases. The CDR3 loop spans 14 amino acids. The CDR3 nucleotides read TGTGCCAGCAGCTTATCAAGCAATTATTATGGCTACACCTTC. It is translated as CASSLSSNYYGYTF.

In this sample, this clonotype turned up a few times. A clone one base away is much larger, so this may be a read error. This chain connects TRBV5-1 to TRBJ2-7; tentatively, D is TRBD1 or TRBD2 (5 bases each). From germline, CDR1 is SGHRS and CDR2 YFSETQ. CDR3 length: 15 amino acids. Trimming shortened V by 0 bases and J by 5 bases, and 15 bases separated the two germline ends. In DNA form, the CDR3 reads TGCGCCAGCAGCTTGGCCGGGGCATGGAGAGACGAGCAGTACTTC. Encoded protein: CASSLAGAWRDEQYF. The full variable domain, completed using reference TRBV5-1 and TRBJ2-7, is KAGVTQTPRYLIKTRGQQVTLSCSPISGHRSVSWYQQTPGQGLQFLFEYFSETQRNKGNFPGRFSGRQFSNSRSEMNVSTLELGDSALYLCASSLAGAWRDEQYFGPGTRLTVT.

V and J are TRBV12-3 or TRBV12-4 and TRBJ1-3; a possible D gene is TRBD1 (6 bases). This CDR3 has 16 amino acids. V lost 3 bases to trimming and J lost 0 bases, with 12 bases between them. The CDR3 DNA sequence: TGTGCCAGCAGTTTCGGACAGTTGCTCTCTGGAAACACCATATATTTT. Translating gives CASSFGQLLSGNTIYF.

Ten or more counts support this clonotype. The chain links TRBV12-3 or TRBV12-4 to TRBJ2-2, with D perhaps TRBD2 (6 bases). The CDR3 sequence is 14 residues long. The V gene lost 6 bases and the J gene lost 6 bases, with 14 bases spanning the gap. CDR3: CASRPTSFPGELFF. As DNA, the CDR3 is TGTGCCAGCAGACCAACTAGCTTCCCCGGGGAGCTGTTTTTT.

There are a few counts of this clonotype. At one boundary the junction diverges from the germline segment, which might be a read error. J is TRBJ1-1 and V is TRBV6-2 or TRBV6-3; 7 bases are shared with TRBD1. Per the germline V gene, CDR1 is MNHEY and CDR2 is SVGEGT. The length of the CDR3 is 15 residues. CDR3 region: CASRAPVQGNGKALF. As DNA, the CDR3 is TGTGCCAGCAGGGCCCCGGTACAGGGGAATGGAAAAGCTCTCTTT.

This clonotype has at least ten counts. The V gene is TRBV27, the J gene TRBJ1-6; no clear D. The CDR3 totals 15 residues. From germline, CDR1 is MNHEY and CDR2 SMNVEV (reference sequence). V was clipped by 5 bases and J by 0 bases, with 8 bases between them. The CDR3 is CASSRAGSYNSPLHF. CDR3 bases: TGTGCCAGCAGTCGCGCGGGCTCCTATAATTCACCCCTCCACTTT.

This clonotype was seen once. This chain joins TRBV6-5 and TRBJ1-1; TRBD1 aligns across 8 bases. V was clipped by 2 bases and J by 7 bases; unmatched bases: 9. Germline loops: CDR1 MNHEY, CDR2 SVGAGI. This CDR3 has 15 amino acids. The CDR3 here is CASSYPTGVTFEAFF. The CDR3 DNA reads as TGTGCCAGCAGTTACCCGACAGGGGTTACTTTTGAAGCTTTCTTT.